Below, one TCR beta chain is given with its context. Authors' processing steps: The assay estimated nucleated cells by amplifying reference gene primers. The data were produced by immunoSEQ multiplex PCR, yet TCRdb's version contains in-frame clones alone and is incomplete. Clonal size and the V and J genes are those of that table, whereas D and trimming came from the DNA. The sample consists of around 60,000 clones, approximately 92% of them appearing once. The CDR3 has 15 amino acids. V was clipped by 4 bases and J by 0 bases, with 13 bases between them. Germline V gives CDR1 SGHRS, CDR2 YFSETQ. This entry comes from a study of blood T cell repertoires in COVID-19. Across the whole study: COVID-19 samples, acute and convalescent, were from the United States, Italy and Spain.

This clonotype originated in a man aged 55-75 years with acute or convalescent COVID-19. Source material: peripheral blood. The rearrangement uses TRBV5-1 and TRBJ2-5; possible D gene TRBD2, 5 bases. The CDR3 DNA reads TGCGCCAGCAGCGCTAGGACTGGGTACCAAGAGACCCAGTACTTC. Protein product: CASSARTGYQETQYF.